This record covers a single T cell receptor beta chain. What it recognizes is unknown. Sequence at one end of the junction differs from germline and may be a read error. An equimolar mix of two oligonucleotides served as the beta constant-region primer for TRBC1 and TRBC2. The ligated cDNA underwent four PCR rounds using SP2 and nested alpha and beta constant-region primers. TCRdb processed the UMI-ligation and nested PCR reads anew with MiXCR; each CDR3 protein has one entry. This table holds over 90,000 distinct CDR3 sequences, 10% to 12% found once. This sample is part of a study of naive and memory T cell subsets. Overall study results and limits: No ground truth validated the naive and memory repertoire findings. A few larger clonotypes appeared in naive repertoires, especially CD8, possibly memory cells re-expressing CD45RA.

Alpha and beta libraries were amplified separately from the second PCR onward. After CD4 positive bead selection, the CD4-negative fraction gave CD8 T cells. Cells stained for CD3, CD4, CD8, CD45RA and CD27 were sorted into four subsets. The sequence derives from a human donor in good health. Specimen: naive CD4+ T cells from blood.

CDR3 loop: CASSYAGATVETQNF. The CDR3 DNA is TGTGCCAGCAGTTATGCGGGGGCGACGGTGGAGACCCAGAACTTC. This rearrangement joins TRBV6-2 or TRBV6-3 to TRBJ2-5, with a possible D match to TRBD2 (7 bases). This CDR3 is built from 15 residues. Per the germline V gene, CDR1 is MNHEY and CDR2 is SVGEGT.